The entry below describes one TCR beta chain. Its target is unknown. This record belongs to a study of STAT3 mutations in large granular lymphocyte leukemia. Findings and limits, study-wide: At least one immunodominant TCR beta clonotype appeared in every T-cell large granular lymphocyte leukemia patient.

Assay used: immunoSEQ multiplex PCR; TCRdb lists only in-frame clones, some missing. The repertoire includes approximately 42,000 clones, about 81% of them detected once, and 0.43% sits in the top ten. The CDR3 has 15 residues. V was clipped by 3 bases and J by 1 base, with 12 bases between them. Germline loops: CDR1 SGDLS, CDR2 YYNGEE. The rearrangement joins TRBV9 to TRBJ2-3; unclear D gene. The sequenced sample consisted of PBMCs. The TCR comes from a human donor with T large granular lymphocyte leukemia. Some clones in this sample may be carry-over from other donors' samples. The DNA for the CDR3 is TGTGCCAGCAGCGCCCGACCCGGCGGCACAGATACGCAGTATTTT. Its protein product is CASSARPGGTDTQYF.